The clone carrying this T cell receptor (beta chain) was counted at least ten times. This sample is part of a study of regulatory T cells in long-lasting Graves disease. Arm-PCR of CDR3 regions and iRepertoire HTBI primers were the basis on which TCR beta libraries were built. TCRdb recomputed calls from the multiplex PCR reads with MiXCR, one row per CDR3 protein. Of over 200,000 distinct CDR3 sequences listed, 18% are singletons. Time point of the sample: newly diagnosed GD, antithyroid drugs for less than 3 months. After RNA was extracted from PBMCs, the TCR library was made from it. With 2 bases removed from V and 5 bases from J, the gap between germline ends came to 15 bases. Germline V gene lookup returns CDR1 SQVTM and CDR2 ANQGSEA. The CDR3 sequence is 14 residues long.

This receptor was obtained from a female donor with Graves disease. The V and J genes are TRBV29-1 and TRBJ1-1, with D unclear. The material was peripheral blood mononuclear cells (PBMCs), obtained at new diagnosis, from a patient treated with antithyroid drugs. This CDR3 reads CSVELLDWETEAFF. CDR3 sequence (DNA): TGCAGCGTTGAATTGTTGGATTGGGAGACTGAAGCTTTCTTT.